These 18 T cell receptor beta chains were all obtained from the same sample, sequenced in a study of T cell responses to AZD1222 COVID-19 vaccine. Measured with immunoSEQ multiplex PCR; TCRdb has only the in-frame clones, and not every one. The table lists tens of thousands of clones, under 95% of them singletons, with 5.2% in the top ten. Specimen: peripheral blood, collected on day 0 of MenACWY control vaccination. The receptors here all came from an adult in good health.

The rearrangement uses TRBV28 and TRBJ2-5; D is perhaps TRBD2 (5 bases). The germline gives CDR1 MDHEN, CDR2 SYDVKM. The CDR3 consists of 13 residues. V lost 5 bases and J 0 bases, leaving 7 bases between the germline ends. The CDR3 loop reads CASSRTYQETQYF. The CDR3 nucleotides are TGTGCCAGCAGTCGGACTTACCAAGAGACCCAGTACTTC.

The chain recombines TRBV5-1 with TRBJ2-7; 7 nucleotides line up with TRBD1. The V segment lost 4 bases and the J segment 0 bases; nucleotides outside the gene matches: 4. Germline V CDR1 and CDR2: SGHRS, YFSETQ. The CDR3 runs 14 residues. The CDR3 DNA reads TGCGCCAGCAGCCGGGGACAGACCTCCTACGAGCAGTACTTC. Its protein is CASSRGQTSYEQYF.

This chain uses TRBV6-5 with TRBJ1-6; D call uncertain. In germline, CDR1 is MNHEY, CDR2 SVGAGI. V was clipped by 5 bases and J by 7 bases, with 9 bases between them. The CDR3 extends over 13 amino acids. Here the CDR3 DNA reads TGTGCCAGCAGTAAGACAATGAATTCACCCCTCCACTTT. This gives the protein CASSKTMNSPLHF.

The chain recombines TRBV2 with TRBJ2-3; D is uncertain. CDR3 size: 12 residues. Trimming removed 2 bases from V and 3 bases from J, with 3 bases in between. Germline-derived CDR1 and CDR2 are SNHLY and FYNNEI. CDR3: CASSERTDTQYF. The CDR3 coding sequence is TGTGCCAGCAGTGAAAGGACAGATACGCAGTATTTT.

The genes are TRBV6-1 and TRBJ1-3; D gene uncertain. The CDR3 is made up of 15 amino acids. V was cut by 1 base and J by 0 bases, with 7 bases left in between. Germline CDR1 reads MNHNS; CDR2 reads SASEGT. The CDR3 sequence is CASSEGGGSGNTIYF. In nucleotides, the CDR3 is TGTGCCAGCAGTGAAGGGGGAGGCTCTGGAAACACCATATATTTT.

The chain employs TRBV19 and TRBJ1-5; tentative D call: TRBD1 (5 bases). The CDR3 is 14 amino acids. Trimming left V 4 bases short and J 4 bases short, with 11 bases between. The germline gives CDR1 LNHDA, CDR2 SQIVND (reference sequence). The CDR3 region has the DNA TGTGCCAGTAGTAAGACAGAAGAGAATCAGCCCCAGCATTTT. Protein product: CASSKTEENQPQHF.

This clone was counted a single time. The chain couples TRBV27 to TRBJ1-1; 10 positions match TRBD1. Germline V lookup: CDR1 MNHEY, CDR2 SMNVEV (reference sequence). The ends lost 3 bases at V and 1 base at J; junction bases unmatched: 2. The CDR3 has 15 amino acids. CDR3 nucleotide sequence: TGTGCCAGCAGTTTCGGACAGGGGGGGAACACTGAAGCTTTCTTT. Amino acid sequence: CASSFGQGGNTEAFF.

V usage is TRBV3-1 (or the pseudogene TRBV3-2) and J usage is TRBJ2-2; TRBD1 might be the D (5 bases). The CDR3 runs to 15 residues. Germline CDR1 is LGHDT and CDR2 is YNNKEL (reference sequence). Trimming removed 2 bases at V and 5 bases at J, with 12 bases between. The CDR3 bases are TGTGCCAGCAGCCAAATGATGCCAGGGACCGGGGAGCTGTTTTTT. Its translation is CASSQMMPGTGELFF.

About this clone: Other DNA variants within this sample encode the same CDR3. This chain connects TRBV5-8 to TRBJ2-7; the D gene is possibly TRBD2 (7 bases). The length of the CDR3 is 13 residues. CDR1 is SGHTS, CDR2 YDEGEE, per germline. The V end was cut by 4 bases, the J end by 6 bases, with 14 bases between. As DNA, the CDR3 is TGTGCCAGCAGCCGCGGGGGCGGACTCGAGCAGTACTTC. It translates to CASSRGGGLEQYF.

This clone was seen once. The chain employs TRBV6-5 and TRBJ1-6; TRBD1 matches at 7 bases. Looked up from germline, CDR1 is MNHEY and CDR2 is SVGAGI. This CDR3 has 15 amino acids. V was pared by 9 bases and J by 10 bases, with 15 bases of the junction left unmatched. DNA for the CDR3: TGTGCCAGTTCTAGGGGTGGGACAGAGAGGTCACCCCTCCACTTT. It encodes CASSRGGTERSPLHF.

This clone was detected only once. The chain has TRBV20-1 and TRBJ2-3, with TRBD2 matching over 7 bases. Germline V gene sequence: CDR1 DFQATT, CDR2 SNEGSKA (reference sequence). The CDR3 sequence is 11 residues long. The V gene end was trimmed by 7 bases and the J gene end by 4 bases; junction bases not matched to a gene: 2. This CDR3 is CSGTSSDTQYF. The DNA for the CDR3 is TGCAGTGGGACTAGTTCAGATACGCAGTATTTT.

The J gene is TRBJ2-5, the V gene TRBV3-1 (or the pseudogene TRBV3-2); 7 bases agree with TRBD2. Trimming took 5 bases from V and 3 from J; bases not matched to a gene: 9. Germline loops: CDR1 LGHDT, CDR2 YNNKEL (reference sequence). The CDR3 is 15 amino acids. CDR3 protein: CASSKTSGGEETQYF. CDR3 nucleotides: TGTGCCAGCAGCAAGACTAGTGGGGGGGAAGAGACCCAGTACTTC.

The V call is TRBV7-3, the J call TRBJ2-1, with D tentatively TRBD2 (6 bases). Trimming shortened V by 4 bases and J by 7 bases, and 17 bases separated the two germline ends. CDR3 size: 15 residues. Per germline, CDR1 SGHTA and CDR2 FQGTGA. CDR3 amino acids: CASSSSGTPWNEQFF. The DNA of the CDR3 is TGTGCCAGCAGCTCCTCTGGGACTCCGTGGAATGAGCAGTTCTTC.

The chain combines TRBV28 with TRBJ1-4, with D perhaps TRBD1 (6 bases). Deletions cut 8 bases from V and 7 bases from J, with 14 bases between. Germline CDR1 MDHEN, CDR2 SYDVKM. There are 13 residues in the CDR3. CDR3 nucleotide sequence: TGTGCCAGCGTGGAGGGAGGGGGTGAAAAACTGTTTTTT. Amino acid sequence: CASVEGGGEKLFF.

The J gene is TRBJ2-1, the V gene TRBV28, with 13 bases lining up with TRBD2. Per the germline V gene, CDR1 is MDHEN and CDR2 is SYDVKM. This CDR3 is 15 amino acids long. The V segment lost 8 bases and the J segment 6 bases; nucleotides outside the gene matches: 7. CDR3 amino acids: CASQTGTSGVNEQFF. In DNA form, the CDR3 reads TGTGCCAGCCAGACCGGGACTAGCGGGGTCAATGAGCAGTTCTTC.

This clone was seen only once. CDR3 sequence reads: CASSRGLAGANEQFF. The CDR3 DNA sequence: TGTGCCAGTAGTAGGGGACTAGCGGGTGCCAATGAGCAGTTCTTC. The gene calls are TRBV19 and TRBJ2-1; 12 bases line up with TRBD2. Trimming took 4 bases from V and 6 from J; bases not matched to a gene: 4. The CDR3 runs to 15 residues. Germline V gene lookup returns CDR1 LNHDA and CDR2 SQIVND (reference sequence).

There are a few counts of this clone. The gene calls are TRBV11-2 and TRBJ1-2; maybe TRBD1 (5 bases). Trimming left V 7 bases short and J 7 bases short, with 22 bases between. The CDR3 totals 15 residues. Germline values: CDR1 SGHAT, CDR2 FQNNGV. CDR3 loop: CASTPGGMGGTGYTF. CDR3 coding DNA: TGTGCCAGCACCCCCGGGGGGATGGGGGGGACTGGCTACACCTTC.

The chain joins TRBV4-1 to TRBJ2-2; TRBD1 agrees at 7 bases. CDR1 and CDR2 (germline): MGHRA, YSYEKL. The CDR3 has 17 amino acids. With 1 base clipped from V and 7 bases from J, the junction kept 12 bases outside the gene matches. The CDR3 DNA reads TGCGCCAGCAGCCAAGGGGCCCTCGGCAGGGGGTTCGGGGAGCTGTTTTTT. Translated, it gives CASSQGALGRGFGELFF.